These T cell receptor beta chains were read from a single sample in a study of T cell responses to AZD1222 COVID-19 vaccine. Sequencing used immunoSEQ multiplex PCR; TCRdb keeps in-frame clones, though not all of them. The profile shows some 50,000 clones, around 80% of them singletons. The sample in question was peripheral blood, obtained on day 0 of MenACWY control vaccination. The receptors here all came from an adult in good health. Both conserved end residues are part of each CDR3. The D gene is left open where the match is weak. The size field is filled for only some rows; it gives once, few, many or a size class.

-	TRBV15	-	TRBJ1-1	TGTGCCACCAGCAGAGATTCCAGAGTTCTCGGCACTGAAGCTTTCTTT	CATSRDSRVLGTEAFF
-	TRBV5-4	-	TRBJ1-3	TGTGCCAGCAGCTTGGGACAGAACCCTGGAAACACCATATATTTT	CASSLGQNPGNTIYF
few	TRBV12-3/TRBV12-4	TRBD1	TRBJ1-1	TGTGCCAGCAGTTCACAGGGGTTTGAAGCTTTCTTT	CASSSQGFEAFF
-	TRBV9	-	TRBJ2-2	TGTGCCAGCAGCCCCACCGGCGGGGAGCTGTTTTTT	CASSPTGGELFF
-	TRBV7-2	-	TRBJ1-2	TGTGCCAGCAGCTTGGAACCCTTGACCTATGGCTACACCTTC	CASSLEPLTYGYTF
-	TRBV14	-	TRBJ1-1	TGTGCCAGCAGCCAAAGAAACAGGAACACTGAAGCTTTCTTT	CASSQRNRNTEAFF
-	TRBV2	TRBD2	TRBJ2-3	TGTGCCAGCAGTCTTTCGCGGGAGACGGCAGTCTCTAGCACAGATACGCAGTATTTT	CASSLSRETAVSSTDTQYF
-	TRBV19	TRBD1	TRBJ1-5	TGTGCCAGTAGTAGATCCGGACAGGGGGTTTTAGGCAATCAGCCCCAGCATTTT	CASSRSGQGVLGNQPQHF
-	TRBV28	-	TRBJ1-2	TGTGCCAGCAGTCCTTGGACAGAAGCTAACTATGGCTACACCTTC	CASSPWTEANYGYTF
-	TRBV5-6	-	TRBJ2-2	TGTGCCAGCACCCCCGGGTCTGGCGACACCGGGGAGCTGTTTTTT	CASTPGSGDTGELFF
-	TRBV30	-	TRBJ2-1	TGTGCCTGGATCCGGGGTAGCGGCTACAATGAGCAGTTCTTC	CAWIRGSGYNEQFF
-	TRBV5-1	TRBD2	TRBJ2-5	TGCGCCAGCAGCCCGAAAGGGACTAGCGACGAGACCCAGTACTTC	CASSPKGTSDETQYF
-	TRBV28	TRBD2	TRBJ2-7	TGTGCCAGCAGTTTATGGGAATTAGCGGGGACCTACGAGCAGTGCTTC	CASSLWELAGTYEQCF
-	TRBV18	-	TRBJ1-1	TGTGCCAGCTCACCCCCCTGGGGTACGAACACTGAAGCTTTCTTT	CASSPPWGTNTEAFF
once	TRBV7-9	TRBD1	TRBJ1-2	TGTGCCAGCAGCTCGGACAGGGGCGTTAGCTACACCTTC	CASSSDRGVSYTF
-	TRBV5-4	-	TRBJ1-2	TGTGCCAGCAGCCTTCCGCGGGGAGGAGATGGCTACACCTTC	CASSLPRGGDGYTF
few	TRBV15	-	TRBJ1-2	TGTGCCACCAGCAGAGATTATCGGGGGGCAGAGGGTGGCTACACCTTC	CATSRDYRGAEGGYTF
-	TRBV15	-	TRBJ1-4	TGTGCCACCAGTACGGGACGTTCTAATGAAAAACTGTTTTTT	CATSTGRSNEKLFF
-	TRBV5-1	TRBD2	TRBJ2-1	TGCGCCAGCAGCGGCGGGGGTTACAATGAGCAGTTCTTC	CASSGGGYNEQFF
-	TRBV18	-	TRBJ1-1	TGTGCCAGCTCACCAGGGCCAGTTAACACTGAAGCTTTCTTT	CASSPGPVNTEAFF
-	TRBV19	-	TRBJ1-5	TGTGCCAGTAGTATAGGGTGGGGGAAGAATCAGCCCCAGCATTTT	CASSIGWGKNQPQHF
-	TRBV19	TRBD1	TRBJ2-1	TGTGCCAGTAGTAATACCGGGAGGACAGGGGGTCGCGGCGGGCAGTTCTTC	CASSNTGRTGGRGGQFF
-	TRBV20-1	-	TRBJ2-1	TGCAGTGCTAGTTTTGGTTTTAACAATGAGCAGTTCTTC	CSASFGFNNEQFF
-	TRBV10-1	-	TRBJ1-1	TGCGCCAGCATTTGGGGGCGGTGGAACACTGAAGCTTTCTTT	CASIWGRWNTEAFF
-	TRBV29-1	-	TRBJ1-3	TGCAGCGCGAGGGGGGCTTCCGGAAACACCATATATTTT	CSARGASGNTIYF
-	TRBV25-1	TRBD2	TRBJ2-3	TGTGCCAGCGGTCCAAGTAGCGGGGGGGCAGATACGCAGTATTTT	CASGPSSGGADTQYF
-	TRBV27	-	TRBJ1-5	TGTGCCAGCAGTTTAAACGGCCAGGCAGGCAGCAATCAGCCCCAGCATTTT	CASSLNGQAGSNQPQHF
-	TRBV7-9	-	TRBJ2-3	TGTGCCAGCAGCCCTTGGGCTAGCCGCACAGATACGCAGTATTTT	CASSPWASRTDTQYF
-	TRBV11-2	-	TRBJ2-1	TGTGCCAGCAGCTTACAGCGGTCCCCTTCGGAGCAGTTCTTC	CASSLQRSPSEQFF
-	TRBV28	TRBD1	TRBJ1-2	TGTGCCAGCAGTGCGGACAGGGCACGAACTAACTATGGCTACACCTTC	CASSADRARTNYGYTF
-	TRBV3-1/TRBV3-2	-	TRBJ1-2	TGTGCCAGCAGCCTGGGTAGGCAAAACTATGGCTACACCTTC	CASSLGRQNYGYTF
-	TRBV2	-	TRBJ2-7	TGTGCCAGCACGGTTCAGGGCCCCACCCACGAGCAGTACTTC	CASTVQGPTHEQYF
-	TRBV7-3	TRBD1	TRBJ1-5	TGTGCCAGCAGCCCATGGGACAGGGTGTATAGCGGACAGCCCCAGCATTTT	CASSPWDRVYSGQPQHF
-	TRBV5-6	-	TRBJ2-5	TGTGCCAGCAGCTTGGGACAGCCGGACCAAGAGACCCAGTACTTC	CASSLGQPDQETQYF
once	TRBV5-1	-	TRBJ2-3	TGCGCCAGCAGCTCGGGGACTGGTACGCAGTATTTT	CASSSGTGTQYF